What follows are 7 T cell receptor beta chains derived from one specimen sequenced in a study of beta chain features in type 1 diabetes. Findings and limits, study-wide: Type 1 diabetes patients had TCRB CDR3s that were shorter (moderately but significantly so) in all four CD4+ subsets.

These receptors have no known antigen. All of the isolated RNA was reverse transcribed, so expressed TCRB transcripts were sequenced. The protocol was immunoSEQ multiplex PCR, while the TCRdb copy is restricted to in-frame clones and leaves out a portion. The sample carries 600,000 or so clones, around 12% recorded once. Sequenced sample: naive CD4+ T cells from blood. These receptors originate from a man aged 30 to 39 with type 1 diabetes.

The chain has TRBV11-2 and TRBJ2-2, with D unresolved. The CDR3 runs to 14 residues. Germline values: CDR1 SGHAT, CDR2 FQNNGV. With 6 bases removed from V and 3 bases from J, the gap between germline ends came to 11 bases. For the CDR3, the DNA is TGTGCCAGCAGTCCCGTAGCCTACACCGGGGAGCTGTTTTTT. It translates to CASSPVAYTGELFF.

The chain couples TRBV14 to TRBJ2-1; D unresolved. Trimming removed 3 bases from V and 0 bases from J, with 9 bases in between. This CDR3 comprises 15 residues. The germline CDR1 and CDR2 sequences are SGHDN and FVKESK. CDR3: CASSQHWSSYNEQFF. The CDR3 DNA sequence: TGTGCCAGCAGCCAGCACTGGAGCTCCTACAATGAGCAGTTCTTC.

The table lists this clone with a few counts. V and J are TRBV5-6 and TRBJ1-2, with 8 bases matching TRBD1. This CDR3 spans 15 amino acids. V dropped 4 bases and J dropped 4; count of bases not matched to a gene: 9. Germline CDR1 reads SGHDT; CDR2 reads YYEEEE. DNA of the CDR3: TGTGCCAGCAGCGAGACAGGGGTACATGGCTATGGCTACACCTTC. As protein: CASSETGVHGYGYTF.

V and J are TRBV9 and TRBJ1-1; TRBD1 is a possible D gene (5 bases). Germline V lookup: CDR1 SGDLS, CDR2 YYNGEE. The CDR3 extends over 14 amino acids. Trimming left V 4 bases short and J 1 base short, with 11 bases between. The CDR3 nucleotides are TGTGCCAGCAGCCCGACGACAGAGAACACTGAAGCTTTCTTT. It is translated as CASSPTTENTEAFF.

This clone was seen more than once but under ten times. The sample contains more than one DNA sequence encoding this CDR3. The chain employs TRBV9 and TRBJ2-3; no definite D call. The CDR3 runs 15 residues. The germline CDR1 and CDR2 sequences are SGDLS and YYNGEE. Trimming left V 0 bases short and J 2 bases short, with 10 bases between. The CDR3 nucleotides read TGTGCCAGCAGCGTAGGAGGTCTACTCACAGATACGCAGTATTTT. It encodes CASSVGGLLTDTQYF.

This clone has only a few counts. The chain uses TRBV4-3 and TRBJ2-3; a possible D gene is TRBD2 (5 bases). Trimming removed 4 bases at V and 2 bases at J, with 13 bases between. The germline CDR1 and CDR2 sequences are LGHNA and YSLEER. This CDR3 spans 15 amino acids. The CDR3 sequence is CASSPGLSHTDTQYF. CDR3 DNA: TGCGCCAGCAGCCCTGGACTGTCTCACACAGATACGCAGTATTTT.

This clone has only a few counts. CDR3 DNA sequence: TGTGCCAGCAGCTTAAATGAGATTTCAGGCACTGAAGCTTTCTTT. The encoded protein is CASSLNEISGTEAFF. The chain recombines TRBV7-3 with TRBJ1-1; D unresolved. Trimming shortened V by 1 base and J by 4 bases, and 13 bases separated the two germline ends. Germline V gene data show CDR1 as SGHTA and CDR2 as FQGTGA. This CDR3 region has 15 residues.